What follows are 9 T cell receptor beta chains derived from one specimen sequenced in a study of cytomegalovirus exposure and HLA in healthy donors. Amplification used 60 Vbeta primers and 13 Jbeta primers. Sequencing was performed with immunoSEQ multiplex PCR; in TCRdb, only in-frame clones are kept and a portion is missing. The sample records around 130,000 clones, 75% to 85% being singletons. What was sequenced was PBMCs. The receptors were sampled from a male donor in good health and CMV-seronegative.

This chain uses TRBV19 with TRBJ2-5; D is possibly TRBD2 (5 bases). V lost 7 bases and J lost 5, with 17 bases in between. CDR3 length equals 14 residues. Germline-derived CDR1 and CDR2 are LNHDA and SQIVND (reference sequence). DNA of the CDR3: TGTGCCAGTAAGGACGGTTGGGAGATGGAGACCCAGTACTTC. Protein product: CASKDGWEMETQYF.

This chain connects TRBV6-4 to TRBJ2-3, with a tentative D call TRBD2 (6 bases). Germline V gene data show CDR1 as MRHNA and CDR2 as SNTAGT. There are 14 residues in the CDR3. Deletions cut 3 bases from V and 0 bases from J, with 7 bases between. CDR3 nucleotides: TGTGCCAGCAGTGAAGGAGGGAGCACAGATACGCAGTATTTT. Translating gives CASSEGGSTDTQYF.

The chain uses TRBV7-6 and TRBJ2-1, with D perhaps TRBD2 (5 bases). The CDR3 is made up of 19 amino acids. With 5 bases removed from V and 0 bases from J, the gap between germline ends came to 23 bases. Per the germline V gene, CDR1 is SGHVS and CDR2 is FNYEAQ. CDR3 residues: CASSPRGSASLSSYNEQFF. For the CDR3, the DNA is TGTGCCAGCAGCCCCCGTGGGAGCGCGTCATTAAGCTCCTACAATGAGCAGTTCTTC.

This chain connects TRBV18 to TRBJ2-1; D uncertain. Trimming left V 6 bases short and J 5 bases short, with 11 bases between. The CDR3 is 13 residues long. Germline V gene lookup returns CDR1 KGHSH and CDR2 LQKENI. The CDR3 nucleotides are TGTGCCAGCTCTCCCCTGCCTAACAATGAGCAGTTCTTC. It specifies CASSPLPNNEQFF.

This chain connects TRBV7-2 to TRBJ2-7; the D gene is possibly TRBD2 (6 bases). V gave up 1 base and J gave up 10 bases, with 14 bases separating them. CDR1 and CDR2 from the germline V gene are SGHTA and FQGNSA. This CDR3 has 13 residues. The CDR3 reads CASSLGAAGIQYF. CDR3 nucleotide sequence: TGTGCCAGCAGCTTAGGGGCAGCGGGTATCCAGTACTTC. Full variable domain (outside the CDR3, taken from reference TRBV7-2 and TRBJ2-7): GAGVSQSPSNKVTEKGKDVELRCDPISGHTALYWYRQSLGQGLEFLIYFQGNSAPDKSGLPSDRFSAERTGGSVSTLTIQRTQQEDSAVYLCASSLGAAGIQYFGPGTRLTVT.

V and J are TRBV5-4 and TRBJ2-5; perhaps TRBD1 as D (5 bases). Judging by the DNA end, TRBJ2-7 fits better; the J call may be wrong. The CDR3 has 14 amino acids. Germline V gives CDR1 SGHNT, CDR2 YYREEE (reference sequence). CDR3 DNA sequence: TGTGCCAGCAGCTCTGGGGCGGATACCTACGAGCAGTACTTC. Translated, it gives CASSSGADTYEQYF.

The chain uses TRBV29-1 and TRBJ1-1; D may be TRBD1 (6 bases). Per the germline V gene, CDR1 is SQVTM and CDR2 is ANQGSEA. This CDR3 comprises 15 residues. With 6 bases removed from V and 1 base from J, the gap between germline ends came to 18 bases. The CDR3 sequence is CSVPVQGSKNTEAFF. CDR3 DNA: TGCAGCGTACCCGTACAGGGTTCTAAGAACACTGAAGCTTTCTTT.

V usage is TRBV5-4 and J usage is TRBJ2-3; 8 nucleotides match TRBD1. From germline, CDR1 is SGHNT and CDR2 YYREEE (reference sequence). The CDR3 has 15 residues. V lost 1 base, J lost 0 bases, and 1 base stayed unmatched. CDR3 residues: CASSLRTGSTDTQYF. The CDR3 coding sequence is TGTGCCAGCAGCTTGCGGACAGGGAGCACAGATACGCAGTATTTT.

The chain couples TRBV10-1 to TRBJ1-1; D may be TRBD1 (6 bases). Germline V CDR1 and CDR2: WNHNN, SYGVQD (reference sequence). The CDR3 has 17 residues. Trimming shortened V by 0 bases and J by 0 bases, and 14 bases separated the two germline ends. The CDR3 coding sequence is TGCGCCAGCAGTGAGTCGGTGGGGGCCCGGATGAACACTGAAGCTTTCTTT. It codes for CASSESVGARMNTEAFF.